The 28 T cell receptor beta chains listed next were all sequenced from one sample in a study of cytomegalovirus exposure and HLA in healthy donors. The PCR contained 60 Vbeta and 13 Jbeta primers. Repertoires were generated with immunoSEQ multiplex PCR, while TCRdb's copy carries only in-frame clones and drops some. The sample holds 150,000 to 200,000 clones, around 62% seen once. Sequenced material: PBMCs. Receptors originate from a middle-aged man in good health and CMV-seronegative.

This clone has a single count. The rearrangement links TRBV6-4 to TRBJ1-5; unclear D gene. CDR1 is MRHNA, CDR2 SNTAGT, per germline. This CDR3 has 15 amino acids. The V end was cut by 9 bases, the J end by 0 bases, with 15 bases between. The CDR3 region is CASNDPGDSNQPQHF. CDR3 bases: TGTGCCAGTAACGACCCGGGTGATAGCAATCAGCCCCAGCATTTT.

The V and J genes are TRBV11-2 and TRBJ2-1; D gene uncertain. This CDR3 has 15 residues. V lost 1 base, J lost 7 bases, and 14 bases lay in between. The germline CDR1 and CDR2 sequences are SGHAT and FQNNGV. CDR3 residues: CASSLGSREKNEQFF. In DNA, the CDR3 is TGTGCCAGCAGCTTAGGGTCTCGAGAGAAGAATGAGCAGTTCTTC.

The chain has TRBV7-2 and TRBJ1-2; 10 bases are a match to TRBD1. Germline V lookup: CDR1 SGHTA, CDR2 FQGNSA. The junction had 1 base not matched to a gene; V was cut back by 3 bases and J by 3 bases. This CDR3 region has 14 residues. Here the CDR3 reads CASSLDRGDYGYTF. As DNA, the CDR3 is TGTGCCAGCAGCTTGGACAGGGGGGACTATGGCTACACCTTC.

The chain recombines TRBV11-2 with TRBJ2-7; 12 bases are a match to TRBD2. Germline CDR1 reads SGHAT; CDR2 reads FQNNGV. The length of the CDR3 is 14 residues. The junction had 3 bases not matched to a gene; V was cut back by 5 bases and J by 4 bases. This CDR3 is CASSRLAGVYEQYF. In DNA, the CDR3 is TGTGCCAGCAGCCGACTAGCGGGAGTATACGAGCAGTACTTC.

This clone has a single count. Here the CDR3 reads CASSLESVSNTEAFF. CDR3 DNA: TGCGCCAGCAGCTTGGAATCGGTGTCTAACACTGAAGCTTTCTTT. This rearrangement joins TRBV5-1 to TRBJ1-1; D is unresolved. This CDR3 is 15 amino acids long. Trimming pared 0 bases from V and 2 bases from J, leaving 11 bases between. Germline V CDR1 and CDR2: SGHRS, YFSETQ.

This sequence joins TRBV7-2 and TRBJ1-5; maybe TRBD1 (5 bases). V dropped 5 bases and J dropped 6 bases, with 11 bases sitting between them. The CDR3 has 13 amino acids. The germline V gene has CDR1 SGHTA and CDR2 FQGNSA. The CDR3 loop is CASSLRVGQPQHF. The CDR3 DNA is TGTGCCAGCAGCCTCAGGGTGGGTCAGCCCCAGCATTTT. The full variable domain, rest sourced from reference TRBV7-2 and TRBJ1-5, is GAGVSQSPSNKVTEKGKDVELRCDPISGHTALYWYRQSLGQGLEFLIYFQGNSAPDKSGLPSDRFSAERTGGSVSTLTIQRTQQEDSAVYLCASSLRVGQPQHFGDGTRLSIL.

Of note for this clone: Other nucleotide sequences from this sample produce the same CDR3. V is TRBV7-8 and J is TRBJ2-2; perhaps TRBD1 as D (5 bases). This CDR3 is built from 15 residues. V was clipped by 2 bases and J by 2 bases, with 9 bases between them. CDR1 is SGHVS and CDR2 is FQNEAQ in the germline V gene. DNA of the CDR3: TGTGCCAGCAGCTTAAGACAGACTAACACCGGGGAGCTGTTTTTT. The encoded protein is CASSLRQTNTGELFF.

The rearrangement uses TRBV4-2 and TRBJ2-1; TRBD1 aligns across 8 bases. The V gene's germline CDR1 is LGHNA and CDR2 YNFKEQ. The CDR3 contains 19 residues. Germline trimming cut 0 bases from V and 0 bases from J; bases unmatched to any gene: 10. CDR3 protein: CASSQEGVWGQDSYNEQFF. The CDR3 coding sequence is TGTGCCAGCAGCCAAGAGGGGGTGTGGGGACAGGACTCCTACAATGAGCAGTTCTTC.

This chain connects TRBV6-5 to TRBJ1-5; D call uncertain. V lost 6 bases, J lost 8 bases, and 17 bases lay in between. CDR3 size: 14 residues. Germline V gene data show CDR1 as MNHEY and CDR2 as SVGAGI. Written as DNA, the CDR3 is TGTGCCAGCAGCGGCCCTAGTATGGCGGAGCCCCAGCATTTT. Its translation: CASSGPSMAEPQHF.

The rearrangement joins TRBV6-5 to TRBJ2-3; 10 bases are shared with TRBD2. Germline V gives CDR1 MNHEY, CDR2 SVGAGI. The CDR3 has 16 residues. The V gene end was trimmed by 0 bases and the J gene end by 5 bases; junction bases not matched to a gene: 5. The CDR3 DNA reads as TGTGCCAGCAGTTACTCTCTAGCGGGAGATCTAGATACGCAGTATTTT. Amino acids: CASSYSLAGDLDTQYF.

The table lists this clone with a few counts. The V and J genes are TRBV29-1 and TRBJ2-5, with 11 bases that match TRBD2. The V and J ends lost 6 bases and 3 bases, in that order; junction bases with no gene match: 3. CDR1 and CDR2 (germline): SQVTM, ANQGSEA. The CDR3 runs 13 residues. The CDR3 nucleotides read TGCAGCGTCCAGACTAGCGGGGAAGAGACCCAGTACTTC. This gives the protein CSVQTSGEETQYF.

This chain uses TRBV6-5 with TRBJ1-5; D gene unclear. Germline V gene sequence: CDR1 MNHEY, CDR2 SVGAGI. The CDR3 is 14 amino acids. The V end was cut by 5 bases, the J end by 7 bases, with 15 bases between. CDR3 sequence reads: CASSGRELGQPQHF. CDR3 nucleotides: TGTGCCAGCAGTGGCCGGGAACTTGGACAGCCCCAGCATTTT.

The chain uses TRBV9 and TRBJ2-7; 14 bases match TRBD2. There are 16 residues in the CDR3. CDR1 is SGDLS, CDR2 YYNGEE, per germline. Trimming at V came to 3 bases and at J to 7 bases, leaving 9 bases not matched to a gene. The CDR3 region is CASSAFTGLAGEEQYF. CDR3 sequence (DNA): TGTGCCAGCAGCGCGTTTACGGGACTAGCGGGGGAAGAGCAGTACTTC.

The CDR3 nucleotides are TGTGCCAGCAGTCCGGACAGGGGGAGCCAGACCCAGTACTTC. The encoded protein is CASSPDRGSQTQYF. The chain links TRBV28 to TRBJ2-5; TRBD1 agrees at 10 bases. V shed 5 bases, J shed 6 bases, and the junction held 6 bases outside the gene matches. Germline CDR1 and CDR2: MDHEN and SYDVKM. This CDR3 is 14 amino acids long.

This clone was detected only a few times. The chain joins TRBV4-1 to TRBJ2-7; D may be TRBD2 (6 bases). V was shortened by 3 bases and J by 1 base, with 10 bases between the two germline ends. This CDR3 is built from 14 residues. Germline CDR1 reads MGHRA; CDR2 reads YSYEKL. The CDR3 reads CASSQGLGSYEQYF. As DNA, the CDR3 is TGCGCCAGCAGCCAGGGACTGGGATCCTACGAGCAGTACTTC.

This chain links TRBV4-2 with TRBJ1-1; 8 positions agree with TRBD1. The CDR3 length is 16 residues. Germline CDR1 LGHNA, CDR2 YNFKEQ. The V segment lost 1 base and the J segment 1 base; nucleotides outside the gene matches: 5. The CDR3 nucleotides read TGTGCCAGCAGCCAAGGGAGGACAGGGAAGAACACTGAAGCTTTCTTT. This sequence encodes CASSQGRTGKNTEAFF.

This clone was recorded a few times. The chain employs TRBV10-3 and TRBJ2-2; D is perhaps TRBD1 (5 bases). The germline gives CDR1 ENHRY, CDR2 SYGVKD. The ends were cut back, 0 bases at V and 1 base at J, with 9 bases in the middle. The CDR3 runs 16 residues. The CDR3 DNA reads as TGTGCCATCAGTGAGTCCAGGGTGGGGAACACCGGGGAGCTGTTTTTT. It is translated as CAISESRVGNTGELFF.

V is TRBV28 and J is TRBJ2-7; the match to TRBD1 covers 7 bases. With the DNA end fitting TRBJ2-5 better, the J assignment may be wrong. Germline assignment: CDR1 MDHEN and CDR2 SYDVKM. This CDR3 has 14 amino acids. The CDR3 loop is CASSRAGGQETQYF. Written as DNA, the CDR3 is TGTGCCAGTTCAAGGGCAGGGGGTCAAGAGACCCAGTACTTC.

The chain is built from TRBV5-1 and TRBJ1-3, with 7 nucleotides matching TRBD1. V gave up 0 bases and J gave up 0 bases; unmatched junction bases: 3. Germline CDR1 and CDR2: SGHRS and YFSETQ. This CDR3 is built from 16 residues. CDR3 protein: CASSLVSGGSGNTIYF. The CDR3 bases are TGCGCCAGCAGCTTGGTATCAGGGGGCTCTGGAAACACCATATATTTT. Together with reference TRBV5-1 and TRBJ1-3, the CDR3 gives the full variable domain: KAGVTQTPRYLIKTRGQQVTLSCSPISGHRSVSWYQQTPGQGLQFLFEYFSETQRNKGNFPGRFSGRQFSNSRSEMNVSTLELGDSALYLCASSLVSGGSGNTIYFGEGSWLTVV.

The rearrangement links TRBV7-2 to TRBJ2-5; 8 nucleotides line up with TRBD1. The CDR3 consists of 15 residues. V shed 5 bases, J shed 3 bases, and the junction held 8 bases outside the gene matches. The V gene's germline CDR1 is SGHTA and CDR2 FQGNSA. The CDR3 coding sequence is TGTGCCAGCAGCCTCTACAGGGGGAGCAAAGAGACCCAGTACTTC. This translates into CASSLYRGSKETQYF.

The V and J genes are TRBV4-2 and TRBJ2-7, with D possibly TRBD2 on 6 matching bases. Trimming cost V 4 bases and J 0 bases, with 10 bases left between them. The V gene's germline CDR1 is LGHNA and CDR2 YNFKEQ. The CDR3 totals 14 residues. In DNA, the CDR3 is TGTGCCAGCAGCCGGAGGGATAACTCCTACGAGCAGTACTTC. The encoded protein is CASSRRDNSYEQYF.

The chain uses TRBV7-9 and TRBJ2-3, with 8 bases aligning to TRBD2. Per the germline V gene, CDR1 is SEHNR and CDR2 is FQNEAQ (reference sequence). V gave up 3 bases and J gave up 3 bases; unmatched junction bases: 2. CDR3 length equals 14 residues. The CDR3 is CASSLGLDTDTQYF. The CDR3 DNA is TGTGCCAGCAGCTTGGGACTAGATACAGATACGCAGTATTTT.

The chain uses TRBV9 and TRBJ2-3; the match to TRBD1 covers 8 bases. The V gene end was trimmed by 0 bases and the J gene end by 4 bases; junction bases not matched to a gene: 1. The CDR3 extends over 14 amino acids. The germline V gene has CDR1 SGDLS and CDR2 YYNGEE. The CDR3 loop reads CASSVEQGADTQYF. The DNA of the CDR3 is TGTGCCAGCAGCGTAGAACAGGGGGCAGATACGCAGTATTTT.

This sequence joins TRBV7-2 and TRBJ1-2; 10 bases agree with TRBD1. V dropped 5 bases and J dropped 4; count of bases not matched to a gene: 7. Germline CDR1 and CDR2: SGHTA and FQGNSA. The length of the CDR3 is 15 residues. The CDR3 nucleotides read TGTGCCAGCAGCCCGGGACAGGGGTTTGGCTATGGCTACACCTTC. Its translation: CASSPGQGFGYGYTF.

This clone appeared a few times. J is TRBJ2-7 and V is TRBV4-1; 8 bases align to TRBD2. Per the germline V gene, CDR1 is MGHRA and CDR2 is YSYEKL. This CDR3 contains 16 residues. V lost 3 bases, J lost 2 bases, and 9 bases stayed unmatched. This CDR3 reads CASSHRLSGSTYEQYF. The CDR3 DNA sequence: TGCGCCAGCAGCCATAGATTGAGCGGGAGTACCTACGAGCAGTACTTC.

This chain uses TRBV4-2 with TRBJ2-7; TRBD2 agrees at 8 bases. CDR3 length equals 16 residues. Germline CDR1 is LGHNA and CDR2 is YNFKEQ. J was trimmed by 6 bases and V by 4 bases; bases with no gene match: 14. The DNA of the CDR3 is TGTGCCAGCAGCCGAAACCTGGGACTAGACCCTCCCGAGCAGTACTTC. This gives the protein CASSRNLGLDPPEQYF.

This sequence joins TRBV2 and TRBJ2-1, with 7 positions matching TRBD1. The V and J ends lost 5 bases and 0 bases, in that order; junction bases with no gene match: 16. Germline V gene data show CDR1 as SNHLY and CDR2 as FYNNEI. This CDR3 is 19 amino acids long. CDR3 nucleotides: TGTGCCAGCAGTCCTAAATCAGGGTCACAGGGGAGCTCCTACAATGAGCAGTTCTTC. It translates to CASSPKSGSQGSSYNEQFF.

This rearrangement joins TRBV2 to TRBJ1-2; perhaps TRBD1 as D (6 bases). In germline, CDR1 is SNHLY, CDR2 FYNNEI. Trimming removed 8 bases from V and 2 bases from J, with 15 bases in between. The CDR3 totals 14 residues. CDR3 bases: TGTGCCAGCGGCCTCGGGACACTCAACTATGGCTACACCTTC. This codes for CASGLGTLNYGYTF.